This TCR beta chain was profiled in a study of blood T cell repertoires in COVID-19. As processed by the authors: Estimation of nucleated cell counts relied on the amplification of reference gene primers. Some clones are missing from TCRdb's copy, which holds only in-frame ones; the method was immunoSEQ multiplex PCR. V, J and clone size are taken as reported in that table, and D and trimming were inferred from the DNA itself. Of about 280,000 clones in the sample, 86% were seen once. The receptor was isolated from a middle-aged man with active or convalescent COVID-19. Material: peripheral blood.

DNA for the CDR3: TGTGCCACAGCCGCCTCCGTCGGGACTAGCTCTGTCGAGCAGTACTTC. As protein: CATAASVGTSSVEQYF. The V and J genes are TRBV10-3 and TRBJ2-7; TRBD2 agrees at 9 bases. Per germline, CDR1 ENHRY and CDR2 SYGVKD. CDR3 length: 16 residues. The V and J ends lost 10 bases and 6 bases, in that order; junction bases with no gene match: 19.